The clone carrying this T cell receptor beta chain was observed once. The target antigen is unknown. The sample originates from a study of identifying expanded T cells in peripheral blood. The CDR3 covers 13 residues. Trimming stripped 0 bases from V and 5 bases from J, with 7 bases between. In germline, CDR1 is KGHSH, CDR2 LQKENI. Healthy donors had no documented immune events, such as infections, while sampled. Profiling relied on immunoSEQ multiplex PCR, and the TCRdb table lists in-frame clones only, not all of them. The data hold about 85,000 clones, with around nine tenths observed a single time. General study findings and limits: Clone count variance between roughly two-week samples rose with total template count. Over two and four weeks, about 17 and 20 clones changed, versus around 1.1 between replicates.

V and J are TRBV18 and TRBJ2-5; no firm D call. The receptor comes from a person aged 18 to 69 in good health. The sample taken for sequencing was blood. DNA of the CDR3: TGTGCCAGCTCACCACCTGAATGGGAGACCCAGTACTTC. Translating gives CASSPPEWETQYF.